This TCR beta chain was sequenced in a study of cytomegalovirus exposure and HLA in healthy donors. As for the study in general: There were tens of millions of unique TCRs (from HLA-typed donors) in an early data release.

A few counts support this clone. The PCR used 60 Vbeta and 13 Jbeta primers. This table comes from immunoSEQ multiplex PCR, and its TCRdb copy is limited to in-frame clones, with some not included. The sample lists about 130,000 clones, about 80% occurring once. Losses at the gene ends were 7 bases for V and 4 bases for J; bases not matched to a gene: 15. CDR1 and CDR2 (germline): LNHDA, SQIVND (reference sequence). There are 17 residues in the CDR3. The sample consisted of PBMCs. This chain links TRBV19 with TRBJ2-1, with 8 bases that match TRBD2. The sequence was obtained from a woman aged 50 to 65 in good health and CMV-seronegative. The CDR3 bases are TGTGCCAGTACCCGCCGGGGGGGGGAAGGGGTTTACAATGAGCAGTTCTTC. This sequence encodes CASTRRGGEGVYNEQFF. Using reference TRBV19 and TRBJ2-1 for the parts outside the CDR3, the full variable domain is DGGITQSPKYLFRKEGQNVTLSCEQNLNHDAMYWYRQDPGQGLRLIYYSQIVNDFQKGDIAEGYSVSREKKESFPLTVTSAQKNPTAFYLCASTRRGGEGVYNEQFFGPGTRLTVL.